Here is one TCR beta chain with its context. The sample belongs to a study of T cell responses to AZD1222 COVID-19 vaccine. CDR1 is SEHNR and CDR2 is FQNEAQ in the germline V gene (reference sequence). The CDR3 runs 13 residues. The ends lost 8 bases at V and 0 bases at J; junction bases unmatched: 3. Repertoires were generated with immunoSEQ multiplex PCR, while TCRdb's copy carries only in-frame clones and drops some. Of around 67,000 clones listed, around 82% are singletons. The sample was peripheral blood, taken 28 days after the second AZD1222 dose. The gene calls are TRBV7-9 and TRBJ1-1; TRBD1 aligns across 7 bases. The source of this sequence is an adult who received the AZD1222 COVID-19 vaccine. CDR3 region: CASLTGVNTEAFF. CDR3 sequence (DNA): TGTGCCAGCCTCACAGGGGTGAACACTGAAGCTTTCTTT.